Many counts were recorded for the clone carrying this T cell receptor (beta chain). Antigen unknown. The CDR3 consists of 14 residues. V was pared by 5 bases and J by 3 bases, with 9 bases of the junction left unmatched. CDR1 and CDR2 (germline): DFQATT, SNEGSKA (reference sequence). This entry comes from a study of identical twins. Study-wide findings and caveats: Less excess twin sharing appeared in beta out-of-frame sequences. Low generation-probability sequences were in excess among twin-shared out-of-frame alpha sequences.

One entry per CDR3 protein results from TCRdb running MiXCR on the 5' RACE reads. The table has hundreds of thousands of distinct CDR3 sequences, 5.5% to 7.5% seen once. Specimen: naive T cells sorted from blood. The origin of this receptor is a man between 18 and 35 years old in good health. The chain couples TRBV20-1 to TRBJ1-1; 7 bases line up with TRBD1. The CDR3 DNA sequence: TGCAGTGCTCTGAGGACAGGCATGGACACTGAAGCTTTCTTT. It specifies CSALRTGMDTEAFF.